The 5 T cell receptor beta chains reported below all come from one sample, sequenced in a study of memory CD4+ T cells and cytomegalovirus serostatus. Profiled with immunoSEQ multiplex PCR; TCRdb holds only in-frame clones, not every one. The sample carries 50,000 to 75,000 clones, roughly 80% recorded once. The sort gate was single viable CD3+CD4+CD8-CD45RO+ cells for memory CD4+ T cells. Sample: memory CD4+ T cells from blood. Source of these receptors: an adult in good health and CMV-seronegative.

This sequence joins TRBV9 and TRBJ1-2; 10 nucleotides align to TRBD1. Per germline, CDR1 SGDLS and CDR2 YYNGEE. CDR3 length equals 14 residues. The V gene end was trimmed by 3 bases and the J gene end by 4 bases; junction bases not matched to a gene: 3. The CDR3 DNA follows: TGTGCCAGCAGCGCCGGACAGGGGGGCTATGGCTACACCTTC. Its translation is CASSAGQGGYGYTF. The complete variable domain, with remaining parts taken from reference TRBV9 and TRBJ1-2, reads DSGVTQTPKHLITATGQRVTLRCSPRSGDLSVYWYQQSLDQGLQFLIQYYNGEERAKGNILERFSAQQFPDLHSELNLSSLELGDSALYFCASSAGQGGYGYTFGSGTRLTVV.

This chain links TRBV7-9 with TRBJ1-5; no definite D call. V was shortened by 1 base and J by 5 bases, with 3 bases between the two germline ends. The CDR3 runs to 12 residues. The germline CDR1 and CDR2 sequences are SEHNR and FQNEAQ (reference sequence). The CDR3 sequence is CASSLGDQPQHF. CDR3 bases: TGTGCCAGCAGCTTAGGAGATCAGCCCCAGCATTTT.

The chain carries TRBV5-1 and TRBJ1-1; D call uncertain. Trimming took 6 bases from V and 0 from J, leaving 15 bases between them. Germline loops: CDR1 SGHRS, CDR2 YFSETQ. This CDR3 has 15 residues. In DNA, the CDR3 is TGCGCCAGCACCCCTCGGGGAGGAATGAACACTGAAGCTTTCTTT. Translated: CASTPRGGMNTEAFF. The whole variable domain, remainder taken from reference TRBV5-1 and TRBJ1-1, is KAGVTQTPRYLIKTRGQQVTLSCSPISGHRSVSWYQQTPGQGLQFLFEYFSETQRNKGNFPGRFSGRQFSNSRSEMNVSTLELGDSALYLCASTPRGGMNTEAFFGQGTRLTVV.

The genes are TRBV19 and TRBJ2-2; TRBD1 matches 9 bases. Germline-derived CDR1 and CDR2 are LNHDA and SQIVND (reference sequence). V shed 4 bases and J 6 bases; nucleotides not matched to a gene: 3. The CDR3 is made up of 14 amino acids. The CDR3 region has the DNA TGTGCCAGTAGTAGGACAGGGGTGGCCGGGGAGCTGTTTTTT. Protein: CASSRTGVAGELFF.

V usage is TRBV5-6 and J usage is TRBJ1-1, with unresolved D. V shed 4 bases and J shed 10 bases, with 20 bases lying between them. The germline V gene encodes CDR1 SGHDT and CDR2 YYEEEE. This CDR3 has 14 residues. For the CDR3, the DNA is TGTGCCAGCAGCGTCGACCGAATCGACGGGCGAGCTTTCTTT. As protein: CASSVDRIDGRAFF.